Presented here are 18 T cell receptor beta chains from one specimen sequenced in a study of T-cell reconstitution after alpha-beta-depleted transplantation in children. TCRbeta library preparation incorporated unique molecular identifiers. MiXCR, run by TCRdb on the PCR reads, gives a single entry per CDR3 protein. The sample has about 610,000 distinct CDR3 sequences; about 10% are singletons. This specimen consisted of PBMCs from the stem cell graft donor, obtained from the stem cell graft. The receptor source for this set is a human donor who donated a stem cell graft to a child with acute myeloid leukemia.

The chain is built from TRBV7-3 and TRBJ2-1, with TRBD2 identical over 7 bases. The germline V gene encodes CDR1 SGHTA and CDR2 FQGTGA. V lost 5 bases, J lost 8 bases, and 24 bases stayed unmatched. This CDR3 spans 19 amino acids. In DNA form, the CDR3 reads TGTGCCAGCAGCCCACTAGCGCCTAAGACCGGCGCACACAACGATGAGCAGTTCTTC. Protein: CASSPLAPKTGAHNDEQFF.

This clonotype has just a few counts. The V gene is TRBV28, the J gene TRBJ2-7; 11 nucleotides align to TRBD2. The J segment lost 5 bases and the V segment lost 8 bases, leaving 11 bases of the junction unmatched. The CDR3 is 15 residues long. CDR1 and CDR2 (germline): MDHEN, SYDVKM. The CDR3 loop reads CASSPSGGPRDEQYF. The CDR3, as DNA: TGTGCCAGCTCCCCTAGCGGGGGGCCCCGAGACGAGCAGTACTTC.

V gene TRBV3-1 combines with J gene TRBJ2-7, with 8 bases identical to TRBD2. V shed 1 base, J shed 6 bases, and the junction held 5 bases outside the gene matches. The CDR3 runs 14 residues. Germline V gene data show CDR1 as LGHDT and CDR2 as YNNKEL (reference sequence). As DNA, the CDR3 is TGTGCCAGCAGCCAAGGGACTAGCTTAGGCGAGCAGTACTTC. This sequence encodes CASSQGTSLGEQYF.

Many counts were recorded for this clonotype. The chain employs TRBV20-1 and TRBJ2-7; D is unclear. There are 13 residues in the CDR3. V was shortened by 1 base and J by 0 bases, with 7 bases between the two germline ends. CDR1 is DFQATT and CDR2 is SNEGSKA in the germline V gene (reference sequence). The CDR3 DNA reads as TGCAGTGCTAGAGGACCTCTCTCCTACGAGCAGTACTTC. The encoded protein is CSARGPLSYEQYF.

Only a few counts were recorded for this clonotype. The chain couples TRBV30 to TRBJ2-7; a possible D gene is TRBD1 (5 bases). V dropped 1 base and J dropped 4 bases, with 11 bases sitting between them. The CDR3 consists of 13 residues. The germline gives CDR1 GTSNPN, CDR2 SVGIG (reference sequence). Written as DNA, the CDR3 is TGTGCCTGGAGTGGACGTCAGGGATACGAGCAGTACTTC. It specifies CAWSGRQGYEQYF.

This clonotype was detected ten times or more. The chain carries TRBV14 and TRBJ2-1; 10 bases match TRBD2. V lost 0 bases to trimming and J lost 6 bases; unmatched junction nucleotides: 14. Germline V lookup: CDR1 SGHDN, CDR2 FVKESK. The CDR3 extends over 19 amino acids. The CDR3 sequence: CASSQDHGIAGGRGNEQFF. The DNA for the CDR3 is TGTGCCAGCAGCCAAGATCACGGGATAGCGGGAGGTAGGGGCAATGAGCAGTTCTTC. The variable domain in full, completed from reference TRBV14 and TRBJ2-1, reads EAGVTQFPSHSVIEKGQTVTLRCDPISGHDNLYWYRRVMGKEIKFLLHFVKESKQDESGMPNNRFLAERTGGTYSTLKVQPAELEDSGVYFCASSQDHGIAGGRGNEQFFGPGTRLTVL.

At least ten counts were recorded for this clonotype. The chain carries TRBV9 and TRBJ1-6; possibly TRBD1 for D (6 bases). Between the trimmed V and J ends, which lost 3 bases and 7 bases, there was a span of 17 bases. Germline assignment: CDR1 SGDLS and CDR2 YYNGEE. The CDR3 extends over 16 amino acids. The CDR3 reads CASSAELTGRNSPLHF. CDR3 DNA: TGTGCCAGCAGCGCCGAACTAACAGGGAGGAATTCACCCCTCCACTTT.

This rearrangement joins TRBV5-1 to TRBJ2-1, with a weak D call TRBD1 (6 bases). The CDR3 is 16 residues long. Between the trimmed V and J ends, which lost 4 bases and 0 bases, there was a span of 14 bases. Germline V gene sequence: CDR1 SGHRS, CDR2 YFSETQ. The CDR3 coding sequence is TGCGCCAGCAGCCGACAGGTTATTAGCTCCTACAATGAGCAGTTCTTC. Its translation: CASSRQVISSYNEQFF.

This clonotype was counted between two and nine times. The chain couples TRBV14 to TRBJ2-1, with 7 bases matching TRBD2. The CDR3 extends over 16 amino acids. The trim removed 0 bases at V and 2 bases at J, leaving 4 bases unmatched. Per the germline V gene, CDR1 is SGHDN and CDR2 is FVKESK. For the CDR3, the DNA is TGTGCCAGCAGCCAAGAAATCGGGAGGCCCTACAATGAGCAGTTCTTC. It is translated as CASSQEIGRPYNEQFF. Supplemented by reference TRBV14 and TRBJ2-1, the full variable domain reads EAGVTQFPSHSVIEKGQTVTLRCDPISGHDNLYWYRRVMGKEIKFLLHFVKESKQDESGMPNNRFLAERTGGTYSTLKVQPAELEDSGVYFCASSQEIGRPYNEQFFGPGTRLTVL.

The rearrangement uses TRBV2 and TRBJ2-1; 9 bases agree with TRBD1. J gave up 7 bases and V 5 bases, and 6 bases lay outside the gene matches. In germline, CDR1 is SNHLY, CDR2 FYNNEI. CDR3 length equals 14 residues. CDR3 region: CASSPGQGRNEQFF. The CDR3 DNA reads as TGTGCCAGCAGTCCGGGACAGGGTAGGAATGAGCAGTTCTTC. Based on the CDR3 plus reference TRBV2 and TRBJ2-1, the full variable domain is EPEVTQTPSHQVTQMGQEVILRCVPISNHLYFYWYRQILGQKVEFLVSFYNNEISEKSEIFDDQFSVERPDGSNFTLKIRSTKLEDSAMYFCASSPGQGRNEQFFGPGTRLTVL.

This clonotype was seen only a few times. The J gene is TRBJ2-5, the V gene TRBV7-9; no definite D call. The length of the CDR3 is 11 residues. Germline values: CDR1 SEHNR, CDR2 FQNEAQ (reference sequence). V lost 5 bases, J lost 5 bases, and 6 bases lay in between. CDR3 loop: CASSITETQYF. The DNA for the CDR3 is TGTGCCAGCAGCATTACGGAGACCCAGTACTTC.

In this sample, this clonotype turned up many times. The DNA for the CDR3 is TGCGCCAGCAGCTTGGTGGGGGGGAACAATCAGCCCCAGCATTTT. This gives the protein CASSLVGGNNQPQHF. The rearrangement uses TRBV5-1 and TRBJ1-5; tentative D call: TRBD1 (5 bases). Trimming took 0 bases from V and 3 from J, leaving 10 bases between them. This CDR3 is built from 15 residues. CDR1 SGHRS and CDR2 YFSETQ come from the germline V gene. Looking up the rest from reference TRBV5-1 and TRBJ1-5 gives the full variable domain: KAGVTQTPRYLIKTRGQQVTLSCSPISGHRSVSWYQQTPGQGLQFLFEYFSETQRNKGNFPGRFSGRQFSNSRSEMNVSTLELGDSALYLCASSLVGGNNQPQHFGDGTRLSIL.

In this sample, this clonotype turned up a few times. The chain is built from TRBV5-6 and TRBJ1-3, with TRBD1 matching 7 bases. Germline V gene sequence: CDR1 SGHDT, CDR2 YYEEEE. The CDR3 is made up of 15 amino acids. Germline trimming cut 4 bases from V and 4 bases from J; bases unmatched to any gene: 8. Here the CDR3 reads CASSALPGGGNTIYF. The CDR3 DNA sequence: TGTGCCAGCAGCGCCTTACCAGGGGGGGGAAACACCATATATTTT.

CDR3 nucleotides: TGTGCCAGCAGTTTGTGGACTAGCGGGAACCCTAGCACAGATACGCAGTATTTT. Protein sequence: CASSLWTSGNPSTDTQYF. The chain recombines TRBV28 with TRBJ2-3; 12 nucleotides agree with TRBD2. This CDR3 comprises 18 residues. Germline trimming cut 3 bases from V and 0 bases from J; bases unmatched to any gene: 7. Per germline, CDR1 MDHEN and CDR2 SYDVKM.

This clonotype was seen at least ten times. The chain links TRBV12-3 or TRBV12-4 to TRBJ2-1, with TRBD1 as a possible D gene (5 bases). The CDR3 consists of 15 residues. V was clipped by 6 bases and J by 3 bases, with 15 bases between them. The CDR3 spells CASSPKQGGYNEQFF. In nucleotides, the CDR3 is TGTGCCAGCAGCCCTAAGCAGGGTGGCTACAATGAGCAGTTCTTC.

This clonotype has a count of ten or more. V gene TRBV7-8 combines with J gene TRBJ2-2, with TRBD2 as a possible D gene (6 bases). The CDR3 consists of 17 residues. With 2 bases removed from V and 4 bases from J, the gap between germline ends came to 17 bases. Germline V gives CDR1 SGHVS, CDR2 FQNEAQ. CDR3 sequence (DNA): TGTGCCAGCAGCTTAACGGGAGCAGGCACCAGCACCGGGGAGCTGTTTTTT. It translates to CASSLTGAGTSTGELFF.

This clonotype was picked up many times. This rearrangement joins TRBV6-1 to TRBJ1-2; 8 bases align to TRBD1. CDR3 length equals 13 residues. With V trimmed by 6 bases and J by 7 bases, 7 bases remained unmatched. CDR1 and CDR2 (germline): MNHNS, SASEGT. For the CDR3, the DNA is TGTGCCAGCAGCCCAGGACAGGGCCGTGGCTACACCTTC. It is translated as CASSPGQGRGYTF.

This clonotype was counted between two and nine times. The CDR3 nucleotides are TGTGCCAGCAGTTACTCTGGCCGGGAGGAGGGTGAGCAGTTCTTC. It is translated as CASSYSGREEGEQFF. The V gene is TRBV6-5, the J gene TRBJ2-1, with 7 bases identical to TRBD2. V was clipped by 0 bases and J by 9 bases; unmatched bases: 8. Germline V lookup: CDR1 MNHEY, CDR2 SVGAGI. CDR3 length: 15 amino acids.